Below, 13 T cell receptor beta chains from the same sample are listed, as sequenced in a study of blood T cell repertoires in COVID-19. TCRdb keeps only in-frame clones here, not all; method: immunoSEQ multiplex PCR. The sample lists fewer than 200,000 clones, approximately 84% occurring once. Input material: peripheral blood. Every receptor here comes from an elderly woman with COVID-19, enrolled during active disease.

The J gene is TRBJ1-5, the V gene TRBV18; possible D gene TRBD1, 5 bases. V was clipped by 3 bases and J by 5 bases, with 8 bases between them. Germline V gene lookup returns CDR1 KGHSH and CDR2 LQKENI. This CDR3 comprises 13 residues. CDR3 nucleotide sequence: TGTGCCAGCTCACCGATCAGGGATCAGCCCCAGCATTTT. It is translated as CASSPIRDQPQHF. The full variable domain, with the rest looked up from reference TRBV18 and TRBJ1-5, is NAGVMQNPRHLVRRRGQEARLRCSPMKGHSHVYWYRQLPEEGLKFMVYLQKENIIDESGMPKERFSAEFPKEGPSILRIQQVVRGDSAAYFCASSPIRDQPQHFGDGTRLSIL.

The chain uses TRBV18 and TRBJ1-5; D unclear. The length of the CDR3 is 15 residues. Trimming took 2 bases from V and 0 from J, leaving 8 bases between them. Germline CDR1 is KGHSH and CDR2 is LQKENI. The CDR3 region is CASSPYADSNQPQHF. The CDR3 DNA reads TGTGCCAGCTCACCATACGCGGATAGCAATCAGCCCCAGCATTTT.

The V gene is TRBV6-4, the J gene TRBJ1-4, with 8 bases fitting TRBD1. Germline trimming cut 7 bases from V and 4 bases from J; bases unmatched to any gene: 8. The CDR3 loop spans 15 amino acids. CDR1 and CDR2 from the germline V gene are MRHNA and SNTAGT. The CDR3 loop reads CASILSGTGNEKLFF. The CDR3, as DNA: TGTGCCAGCATATTATCCGGGACAGGTAATGAAAAACTGTTTTTT.

This clone has only one observation. CDR3 bases: TGTGCCAGCAGCTCACAGGGGAACACTGAAGCTTTCTTT. Protein sequence: CASSSQGNTEAFF. The chain has TRBV11-3 and TRBJ1-1, with D tentatively TRBD1 (6 bases). Germline-derived CDR1 and CDR2 are SGHNT and YENEEA. The CDR3 sequence is 13 residues long. The ends were cut back, 4 bases at V and 1 base at J, with 7 bases in the middle. Variable domain in full (rest from reference TRBV11-3 and TRBJ1-1): EAGVVQSPRYKIIEKKQPVAFWCNPISGHNTLYWYLQNLGQGPELLIRYENEEAVDDSQLPKDRFSAERLKGVDSTLKIQPAELGDSAVYLCASSSQGNTEAFFGQGTRLTVV.

The V gene is TRBV4-1, the J gene TRBJ2-2; TRBD2 agrees at 10 bases. The CDR3 runs 16 residues. The germline V gene has CDR1 MGHRA and CDR2 YSYEKL. Trimming at V came to 1 base and at J to 4 bases, leaving 3 bases not matched to a gene. For the CDR3, the DNA is TGCGCCAGCAGCCAAGTTCTAGCGGGAGTCACCGGGGAGCTGTTTTTT. As protein: CASSQVLAGVTGELFF.

The chain is built from TRBV4-3 and TRBJ1-1, with no clear D. Trimming cost V 0 bases and J 1 base, with 9 bases left between them. The germline V gene encodes CDR1 LGHNA and CDR2 YSLEER. CDR3 length: 15 residues. CDR3 in DNA: TGCGCCAGCAGCCAAGATCTGTACGGGAACACTGAAGCTTTCTTT. Its protein product is CASSQDLYGNTEAFF.

For this clone: In the same sample, other DNA sequences code for this CDR3. The rearrangement links TRBV30 to TRBJ1-5; the match to TRBD1 covers 8 bases. Germline V lookup: CDR1 GTSNPN, CDR2 SVGIG (reference sequence). V lost 5 bases to trimming and J lost 3 bases; unmatched junction nucleotides: 3. CDR3 length: 13 amino acids. The CDR3 sequence: CAWGDRNNQPQHF. For the CDR3, the DNA is TGTGCCTGGGGGGACAGGAACAATCAGCCCCAGCATTTT.

The chain links TRBV5-1 to TRBJ2-5, with 14 bases that match TRBD2. This CDR3 has 17 amino acids. Germline V gene sequence: CDR1 SGHRS, CDR2 YFSETQ. J was trimmed by 5 bases and V by 0 bases; bases with no gene match: 6. CDR3 sequence (DNA): TGCGCCAGCAGCTTGGAGGGACTAGCGGGAGTCGGGGAGACCCAGTACTTC. Translating gives CASSLEGLAGVGETQYF.

The CDR3 bases are TGTGCCAGCAGCCGGAGCTCCTACAATGAGCAGTTCTTC. It specifies CASSRSSYNEQFF. This chain connects TRBV11-1 to TRBJ2-1; D is unresolved. Between the trimmed V and J ends, which lost 5 bases and 0 bases, there was a span of 5 bases. The germline V gene has CDR1 SGHAT and CDR2 FQDESV (reference sequence). The CDR3 has 13 residues.

In its sample, this clone was seen a few times. V and J are TRBV28 and TRBJ1-5; 7 bases map to TRBD1. Germline V gene sequence: CDR1 MDHEN, CDR2 SYDVKM. The CDR3 spans 13 residues. J was trimmed by 9 bases and V by 11 bases; bases with no gene match: 13. The CDR3 loop reads CASQGDRAAPQHF. DNA for the CDR3: TGTGCCTCCCAGGGCGACAGGGCGGCGCCCCAGCATTTT.

This sequence joins TRBV5-4 and TRBJ1-1; unclear D gene. The ends were cut back, 0 bases at V and 3 bases at J, with 6 bases in the middle. The CDR3 has 13 amino acids. The germline V gene has CDR1 SGHNT and CDR2 YYREEE (reference sequence). The CDR3 here is CASSLDSYTEAFF. DNA of the CDR3: TGTGCCAGCAGCTTGGACAGCTACACTGAAGCTTTCTTT.

The CDR3 coding sequence is TGCGCCAGCAGCGTAAACCCGGGACAGGGGGGATCTGGAAACACCATATATTTT. Its translation is CASSVNPGQGGSGNTIYF. This sequence joins TRBV5-1 and TRBJ1-3; 11 bases fit TRBD1. The germline CDR1 and CDR2 sequences are SGHRS and YFSETQ. Trimming cost V 4 bases and J 1 base; bases outside gene matches: 10. The CDR3 runs 18 residues.

This clone is a singleton in its sample. V usage is TRBV28 and J usage is TRBJ1-2; 7 nucleotides match TRBD1. V dropped 3 bases and J dropped 4; count of bases not matched to a gene: 2. This CDR3 has 13 amino acids. CDR1 MDHEN and CDR2 SYDVKM come from the germline V gene. The CDR3 protein is CASSFSGGYGYTF. CDR3 coding DNA: TGTGCCAGCAGTTTTTCAGGGGGCTATGGCTACACCTTC.